The present TCR beta chain was sequenced within a study of blood T cell repertoires in COVID-19. Study background: Donors in the United States, Italy and Spain gave samples during acute or convalescent COVID-19. T cells, B-cell-depleted T cells, or PBMCs provided the cDNA or gDNA that served as material.

This CDR3 is built from 16 residues. Trimming removed 2 bases from V and 4 bases from J, with 14 bases in between. CDR1 SGHAT and CDR2 FQNNGV come from the germline V gene. Per the authors' pipeline: Reference gene primer amplification gave estimated nucleated cell counts. The protocol was immunoSEQ multiplex PCR, while the TCRdb copy is restricted to in-frame clones and leaves out a portion. V and J calls and clone size are as listed in that table; D and trimming were resolved from the DNA. The sample lists approximately 250,000 clones; approximately 86% were seen once. The sample was peripheral blood. The chain joins TRBV11-2 to TRBJ2-2; weak D call: TRBD1 (6 bases). This clonotype was obtained from a woman between 55 and 75 years old with COVID-19, enrolled during active disease. As DNA, the CDR3 is TGTGCCAGCAGCTTACTCTCTGCAGGGGCCACCGGGGAGCTGTTTTTT. Its protein is CASSLLSAGATGELFF.